This record covers a single T cell receptor beta chain. Measured with immunoSEQ multiplex PCR; TCRdb has only the in-frame clones, and not every one. The repertoire holds about 140,000 clones, more than 70% seen once, with 7.5% to 8% in the top ten. This record belongs to a study of cytotoxic CD8 clonotypes in ibrutinib-treated CLL. Germline V gives CDR1 ENHRY, CDR2 SYGVKD. The CDR3 loop spans 14 amino acids. V was clipped by 4 bases and J by 3 bases; unmatched bases: 5. This specimen was PBMCs, taken after 36 months of ibrutinib treatment. This sequence was found in a human donor with chronic lymphocytic leukemia. The chain is built from TRBV10-3 and TRBJ1-2; 7 bases match TRBD1. As DNA, the CDR3 is TGTGCCATCAGTGGGGACAGAGAGCACTATGGCTACACCTTC. Translating it yields CAISGDREHYGYTF.